Listed here is a single T cell receptor (beta chain). Antigen: not known. The repertoire was sequenced with immunoSEQ multiplex PCR; TCRdb's copy has only in-frame clones and lacks some. The sample has roughly 100,000 clones; roughly 89% are singletons. The sample is drawn from a study of graft-versus-host responses after intestinal transplantation. At the level of the study: Multivisceral, liver-intestinal, or isolated intestinal transplants were received by the recipients. Every one of the recipients received anti-thymocyte globulin induction and afterwards took tacrolimus and steroids for roughly three years.

Germline CDR1 MRHNA, CDR2 SNTAGT. The CDR3 extends over 15 amino acids. Trimming pared 7 bases from V and 1 base from J, leaving 17 bases between. Study-wide points: Association was observed between peak circulating GvH clone levels and early post-transplant HvG declines.

This receptor was identified in a human donor who was the organ donor for an intestinal transplant. The sample in question was unstimulated CD4+ T cells sorted from spleen or lymph node cells, obtained before transplant. The chain uses TRBV6-4 and TRBJ2-7; D perhaps matches TRBD1 (6 bases). The DNA of the CDR3 is TGTGCCAGCATTATCGCTCAAGGACAGTCCTACGAGCAGTACTTC. Its protein is CASIIAQGQSYEQYF.